This T cell receptor (beta chain) was identified during a study of OX40 agonist ivuxolimab in advanced cancers. Study observations and caveats: The average count of expanded clones was higher among CD8+ T cells than among CD4+.

For this clone: As yet, its antigen is unknown.

Some clones are missing from TCRdb's copy, which holds only in-frame ones; the method was immunoSEQ multiplex PCR. The data hold some 87,000 clones, with 90% observed a single time. The CDR3 consists of 13 residues. Germline V lookup: CDR1 MNHNS, CDR2 SASEGT. Trimming took off 2 bases at V and 9 bases at J, with 11 bases between the two ends. The sample consisted of CD4+ or CD8+ T cells sorted from blood, taken in a trial of the OX40 agonist ivuxolimab. The TCR was taken from an adult with an advanced solid tumor such as melanoma, head and neck, liver or kidney cancer. The chain is built from TRBV6-1 and TRBJ2-1; D is unclear. The CDR3 region has the DNA TGTGCCAGCAGTGAATACAGTTATGGTGAGCAGTTCTTC. Translation: CASSEYSYGEQFF.